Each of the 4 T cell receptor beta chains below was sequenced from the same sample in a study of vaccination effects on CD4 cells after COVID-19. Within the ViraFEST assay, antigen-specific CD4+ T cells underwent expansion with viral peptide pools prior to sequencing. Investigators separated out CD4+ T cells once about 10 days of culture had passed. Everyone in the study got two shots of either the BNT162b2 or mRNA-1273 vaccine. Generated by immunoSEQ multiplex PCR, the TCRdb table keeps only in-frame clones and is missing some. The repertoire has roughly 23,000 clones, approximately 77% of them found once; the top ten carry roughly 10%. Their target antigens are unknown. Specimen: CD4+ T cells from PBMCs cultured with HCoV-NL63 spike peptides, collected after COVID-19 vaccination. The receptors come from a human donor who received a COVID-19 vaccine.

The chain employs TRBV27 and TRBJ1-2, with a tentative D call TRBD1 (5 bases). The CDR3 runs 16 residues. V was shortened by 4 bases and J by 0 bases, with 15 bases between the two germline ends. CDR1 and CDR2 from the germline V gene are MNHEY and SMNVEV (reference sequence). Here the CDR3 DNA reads TGTGCCAGCAGTTACAGGCCCTTGGCCACTAACTATGGCTACACCTTC. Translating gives CASSYRPLATNYGYTF.

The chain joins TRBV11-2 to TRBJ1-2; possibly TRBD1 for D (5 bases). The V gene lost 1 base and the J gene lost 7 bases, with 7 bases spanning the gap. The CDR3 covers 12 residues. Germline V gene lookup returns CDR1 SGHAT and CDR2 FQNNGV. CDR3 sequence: CASSLAGFGYTF. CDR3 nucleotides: TGTGCCAGCAGCTTAGCAGGGTTTGGCTACACCTTC.

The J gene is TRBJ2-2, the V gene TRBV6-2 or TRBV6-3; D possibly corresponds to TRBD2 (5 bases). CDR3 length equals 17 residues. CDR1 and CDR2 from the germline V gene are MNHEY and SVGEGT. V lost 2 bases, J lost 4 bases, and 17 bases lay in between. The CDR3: CASSYHGLGPGTGELFF. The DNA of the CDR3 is TGTGCCAGCAGTTACCACGGACTCGGGCCGGGCACCGGGGAGCTGTTTTTT.

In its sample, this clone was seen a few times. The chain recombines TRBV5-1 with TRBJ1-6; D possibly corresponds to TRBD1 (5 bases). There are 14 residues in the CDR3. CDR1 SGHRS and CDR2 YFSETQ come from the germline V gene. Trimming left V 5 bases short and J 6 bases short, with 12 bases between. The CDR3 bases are TGCGCCAGCAGTAGGGACTTCGGTAATTCACCCCTCCACTTT. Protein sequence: CASSRDFGNSPLHF.